Below, 4 T cell receptor beta chains from the same sample are listed, as sequenced in a study of type 1 regulatory T cells. TCRdb analysed the reads with MiXCR anew, one entry per CDR3 protein. The profile shows some 100,000 distinct CDR3 sequences, about 28% of them singletons. Sequenced: CD4+ T cells, either the whole sample or a sorted fraction (not recorded which). The origin of the receptors is a human donor in good health.

This chain joins TRBV19 and TRBJ1-1; 8 nucleotides match TRBD1. Germline CDR1 and CDR2: LNHDA and SQIVND (reference sequence). The V and J ends lost 6 bases and 1 base, in that order; junction bases with no gene match: 4. The CDR3 covers 14 residues. Written as DNA, the CDR3 is TGTGCCAGTAGCGGACAGGGTGAGAACACTGAAGCTTTCTTT. It codes for CASSGQGENTEAFF.

The V and J genes are TRBV29-1 and TRBJ2-2; 9 bases line up with TRBD2. The ends lost 4 bases at V and 6 bases at J; junction bases unmatched: 6. This CDR3 spans 14 amino acids. CDR1 and CDR2 from the germline V gene are SQVTM and ANQGSEA. The CDR3 DNA reads as TGCAGCGTTGCCCCAGCGGGAGGACCCGGGGAGCTGTTTTTT. Amino acids: CSVAPAGGPGELFF.

The V and J genes are TRBV11-2 and TRBJ2-7; 9 bases are shared with TRBD1. This CDR3 contains 16 residues. The germline V gene encodes CDR1 SGHAT and CDR2 FQNNGV. Trimming at V came to 1 base and at J to 3 bases, leaving 7 bases not matched to a gene. The CDR3 coding sequence is TGTGCCAGCAGCTTAGTCCACCGGGACAGGGACTACGAGCAGTACTTC. It encodes CASSLVHRDRDYEQYF.

V usage is TRBV7-9 and J usage is TRBJ2-1, with a tentative D call TRBD1 (6 bases). V dropped 4 bases and J dropped 11 bases, with 15 bases sitting between them. The germline CDR1 and CDR2 sequences are SEHNR and FQNEAQ (reference sequence). This CDR3 region has 13 residues. CDR3 DNA: TGTGCCAGCAGCTCCAGCGACAGGACGCAGCAGTTCTTC. Amino acids: CASSSSDRTQQFF.